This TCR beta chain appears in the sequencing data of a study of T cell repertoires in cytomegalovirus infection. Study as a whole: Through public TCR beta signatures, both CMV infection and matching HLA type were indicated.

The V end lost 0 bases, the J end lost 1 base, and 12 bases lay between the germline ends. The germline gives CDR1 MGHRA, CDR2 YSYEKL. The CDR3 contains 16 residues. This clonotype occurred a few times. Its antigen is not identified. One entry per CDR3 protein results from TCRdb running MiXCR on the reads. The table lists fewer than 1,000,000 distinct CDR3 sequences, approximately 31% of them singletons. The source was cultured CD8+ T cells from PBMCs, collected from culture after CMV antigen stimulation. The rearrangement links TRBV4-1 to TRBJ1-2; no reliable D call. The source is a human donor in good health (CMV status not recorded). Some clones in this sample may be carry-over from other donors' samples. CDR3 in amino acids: CASSQESRNLNYGYTF. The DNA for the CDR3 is TGCGCCAGCAGCCAAGAGAGCAGGAACCTTAACTATGGCTACACCTTC.